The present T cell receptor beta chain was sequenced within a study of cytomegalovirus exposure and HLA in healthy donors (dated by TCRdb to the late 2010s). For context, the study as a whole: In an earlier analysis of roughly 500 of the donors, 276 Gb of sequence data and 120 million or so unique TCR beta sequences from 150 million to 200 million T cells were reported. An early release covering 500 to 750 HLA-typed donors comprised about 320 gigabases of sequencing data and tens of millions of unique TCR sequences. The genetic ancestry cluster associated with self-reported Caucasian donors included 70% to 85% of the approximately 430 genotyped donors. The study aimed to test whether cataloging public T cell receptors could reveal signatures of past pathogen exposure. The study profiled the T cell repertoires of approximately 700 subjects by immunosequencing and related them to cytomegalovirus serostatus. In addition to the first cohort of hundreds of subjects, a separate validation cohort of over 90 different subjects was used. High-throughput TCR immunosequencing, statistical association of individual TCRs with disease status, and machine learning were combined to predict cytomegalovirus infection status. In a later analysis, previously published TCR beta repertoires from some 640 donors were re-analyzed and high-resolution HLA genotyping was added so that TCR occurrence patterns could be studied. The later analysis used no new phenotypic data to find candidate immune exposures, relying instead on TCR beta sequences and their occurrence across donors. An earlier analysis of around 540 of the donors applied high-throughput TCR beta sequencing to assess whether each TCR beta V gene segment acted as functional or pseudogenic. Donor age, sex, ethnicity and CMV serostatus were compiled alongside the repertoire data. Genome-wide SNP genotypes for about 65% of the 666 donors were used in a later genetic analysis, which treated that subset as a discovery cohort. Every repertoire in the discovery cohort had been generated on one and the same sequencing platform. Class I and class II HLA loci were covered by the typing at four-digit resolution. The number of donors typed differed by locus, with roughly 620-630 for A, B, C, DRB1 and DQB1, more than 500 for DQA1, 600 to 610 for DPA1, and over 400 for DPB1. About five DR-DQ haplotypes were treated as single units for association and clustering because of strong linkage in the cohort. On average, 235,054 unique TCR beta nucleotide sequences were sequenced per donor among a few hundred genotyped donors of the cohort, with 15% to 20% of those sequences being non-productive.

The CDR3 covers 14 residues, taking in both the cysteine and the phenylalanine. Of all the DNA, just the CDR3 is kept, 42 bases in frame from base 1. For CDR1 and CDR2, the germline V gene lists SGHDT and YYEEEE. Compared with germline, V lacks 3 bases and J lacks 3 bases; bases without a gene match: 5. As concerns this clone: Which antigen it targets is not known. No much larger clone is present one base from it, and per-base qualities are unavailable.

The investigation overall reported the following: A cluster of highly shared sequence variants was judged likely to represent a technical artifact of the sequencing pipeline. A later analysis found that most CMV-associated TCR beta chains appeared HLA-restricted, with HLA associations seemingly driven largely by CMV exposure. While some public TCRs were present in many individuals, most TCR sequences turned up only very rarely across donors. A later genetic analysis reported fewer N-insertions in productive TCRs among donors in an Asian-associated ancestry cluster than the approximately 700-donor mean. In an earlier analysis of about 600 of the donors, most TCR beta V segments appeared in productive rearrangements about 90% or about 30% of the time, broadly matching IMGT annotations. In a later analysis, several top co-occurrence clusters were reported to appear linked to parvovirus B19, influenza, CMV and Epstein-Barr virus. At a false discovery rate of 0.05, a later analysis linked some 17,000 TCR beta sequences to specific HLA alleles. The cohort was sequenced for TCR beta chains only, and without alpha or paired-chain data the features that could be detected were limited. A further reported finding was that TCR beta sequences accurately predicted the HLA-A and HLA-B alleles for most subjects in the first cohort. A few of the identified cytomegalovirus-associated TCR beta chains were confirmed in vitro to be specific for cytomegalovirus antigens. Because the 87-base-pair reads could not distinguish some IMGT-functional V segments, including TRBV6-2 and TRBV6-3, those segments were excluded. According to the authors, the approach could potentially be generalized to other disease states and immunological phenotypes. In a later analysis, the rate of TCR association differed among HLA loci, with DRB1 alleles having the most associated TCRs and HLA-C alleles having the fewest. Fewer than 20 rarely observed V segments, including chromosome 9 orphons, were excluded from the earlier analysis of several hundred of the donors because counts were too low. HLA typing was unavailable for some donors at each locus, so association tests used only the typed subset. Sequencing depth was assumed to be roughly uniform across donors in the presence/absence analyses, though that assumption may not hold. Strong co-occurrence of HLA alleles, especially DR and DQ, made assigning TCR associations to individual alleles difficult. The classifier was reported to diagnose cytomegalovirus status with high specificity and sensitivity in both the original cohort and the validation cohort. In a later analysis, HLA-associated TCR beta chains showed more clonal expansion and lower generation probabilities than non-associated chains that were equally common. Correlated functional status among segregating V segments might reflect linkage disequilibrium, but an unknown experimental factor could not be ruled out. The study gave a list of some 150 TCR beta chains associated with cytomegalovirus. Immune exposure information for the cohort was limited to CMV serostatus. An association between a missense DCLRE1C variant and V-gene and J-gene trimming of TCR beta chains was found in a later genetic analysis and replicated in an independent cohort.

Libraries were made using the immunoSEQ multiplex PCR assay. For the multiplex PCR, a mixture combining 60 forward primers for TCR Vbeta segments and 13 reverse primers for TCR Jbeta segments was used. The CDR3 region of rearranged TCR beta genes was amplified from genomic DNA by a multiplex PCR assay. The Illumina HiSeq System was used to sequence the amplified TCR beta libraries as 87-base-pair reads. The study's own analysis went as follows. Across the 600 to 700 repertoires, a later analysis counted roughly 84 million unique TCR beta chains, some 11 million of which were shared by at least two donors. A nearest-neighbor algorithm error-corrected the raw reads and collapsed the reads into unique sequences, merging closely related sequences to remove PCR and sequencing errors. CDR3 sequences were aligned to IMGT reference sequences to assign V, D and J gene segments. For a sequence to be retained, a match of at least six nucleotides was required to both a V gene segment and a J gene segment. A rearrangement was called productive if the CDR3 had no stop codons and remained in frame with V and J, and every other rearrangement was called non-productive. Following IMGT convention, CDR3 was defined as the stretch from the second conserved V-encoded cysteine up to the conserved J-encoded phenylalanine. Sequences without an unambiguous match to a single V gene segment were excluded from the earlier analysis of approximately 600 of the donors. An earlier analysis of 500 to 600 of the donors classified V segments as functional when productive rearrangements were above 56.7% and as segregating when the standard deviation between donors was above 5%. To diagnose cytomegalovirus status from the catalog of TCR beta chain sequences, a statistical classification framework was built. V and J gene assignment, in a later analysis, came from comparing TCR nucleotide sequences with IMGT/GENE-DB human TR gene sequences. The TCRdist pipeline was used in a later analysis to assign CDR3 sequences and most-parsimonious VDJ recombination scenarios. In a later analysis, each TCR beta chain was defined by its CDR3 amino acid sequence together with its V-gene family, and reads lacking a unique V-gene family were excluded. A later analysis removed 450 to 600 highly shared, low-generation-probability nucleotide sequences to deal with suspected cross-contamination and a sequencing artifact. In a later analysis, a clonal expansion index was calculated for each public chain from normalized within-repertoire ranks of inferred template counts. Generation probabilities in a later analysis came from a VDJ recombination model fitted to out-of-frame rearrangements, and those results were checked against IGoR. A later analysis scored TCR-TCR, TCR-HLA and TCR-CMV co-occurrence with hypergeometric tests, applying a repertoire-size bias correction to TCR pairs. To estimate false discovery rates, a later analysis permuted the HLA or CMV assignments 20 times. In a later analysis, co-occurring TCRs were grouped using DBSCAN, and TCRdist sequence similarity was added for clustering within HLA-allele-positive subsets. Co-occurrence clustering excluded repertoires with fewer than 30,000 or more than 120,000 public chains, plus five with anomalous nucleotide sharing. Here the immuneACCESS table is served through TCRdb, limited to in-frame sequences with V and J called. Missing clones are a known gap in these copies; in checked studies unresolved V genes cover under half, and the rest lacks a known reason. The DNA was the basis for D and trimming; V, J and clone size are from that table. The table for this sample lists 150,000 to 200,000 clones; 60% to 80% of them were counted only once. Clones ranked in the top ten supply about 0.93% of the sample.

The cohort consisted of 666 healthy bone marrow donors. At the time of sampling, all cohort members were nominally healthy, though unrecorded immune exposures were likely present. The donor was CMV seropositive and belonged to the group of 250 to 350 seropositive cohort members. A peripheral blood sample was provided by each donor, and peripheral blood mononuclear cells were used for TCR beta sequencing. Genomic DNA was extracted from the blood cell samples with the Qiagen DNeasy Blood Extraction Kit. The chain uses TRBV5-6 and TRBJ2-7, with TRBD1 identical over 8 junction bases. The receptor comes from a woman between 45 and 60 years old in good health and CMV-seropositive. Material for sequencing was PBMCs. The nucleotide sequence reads TGTGCCAGCAGCTCGACAGGGGCAGTCTACGAGCAGTACTTC. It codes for CASSSTGAVYEQYF.